A selection of T cell receptor beta chains follows, all from one sample in a study of PD-L1 blockade in urothelial cancer. The repertoire was sequenced with immunoSEQ multiplex PCR; TCRdb's copy has only in-frame clones and lacks some. In the table there are some 87,000 clones, 87% of which are singletons. Sequencing was performed on PBMCs, taken around atezolizumab (anti-PD-L1) treatment. The receptors were sampled from a man aged 55-75 years with urothelial cancer. CDR3s include the opening cysteine and the closing phenylalanine or tryptophan. The D gene is left open where the match is weak. A clone size is listed for some rows: how often the clone was seen (once, few, many), or a class if it is expanded.

CDR3 length,V gene,D gene,clone size,J gene,CDR3 protein,CDR3 DNA
12,TRBV28,-,-,TRBJ1-6,CASSNSYSPLHF,TGTGCCAGCAGCAACAGTTATTCACCCCTCCACTTT
15,TRBV13,TRBD1,-,TRBJ2-7,CASSLNRGSAYEQYF,TGTGCCAGCAGCCTTAACAGGGGAAGCGCCTACGAGCAGTACTTC
13,TRBV27,TRBD2,-,TRBJ2-1,CASWTSFPLEQFF,TGTGCCAGTTGGACTAGCTTCCCCCTCGAGCAGTTCTTC
16,TRBV5-1,-,-,TRBJ1-2,CASSLGVILSPLGNTF,TGCGCCAGCAGCTTGGGAGTCATTCTAAGCCCCCTAGGCAACACCTTC
15,TRBV28,TRBD1,few,TRBJ2-3,CASSPGTGGTQRQYF,TGTGCCAGCAGCCCCGGGACAGGGGGTACTCAGCGCCAGTATTTT
11,TRBV20-1,-,-,TRBJ1-5,CSAADRQPQHF,TGCAGTGCGGCAGATCGTCAGCCCCAGCATTTT
16,TRBV27,TRBD1,once,TRBJ2-5,CASSYPDRERMETQYF,TGTGCCAGCAGCTACCCCGACAGGGAGAGAATGGAGACCCAGTACTTC
14,TRBV12-5,-,-,TRBJ1-1,CASGPPTGNTEAFF,TGTGCTAGTGGGCCCCCGACAGGGAACACTGAAGCTTTCTTT
15,TRBV10-3,TRBD2,-,TRBJ2-7,CAATGGLSASYEQYF,TGTGCCGCAACCGGGGGACTATCCGCCTCCTACGAGCAGTACTTC
14,TRBV7-9,TRBD2,-,TRBJ2-1,CASSWGLAVNEQFF,TGTGCCAGCAGTTGGGGACTAGCGGTTAATGAGCAGTTCTTC
16,TRBV10-1,TRBD2,-,TRBJ2-5,CASSESLAGLQETQYF,TGCGCCAGCAGTGAATCACTAGCGGGCCTCCAAGAGACCCAGTACTTC
14,TRBV7-9,-,-,TRBJ2-3,CASSKREWTDTQYF,TGTGCCAGCAGTAAGAGGGAGTGGACAGATACGCAGTATTTT
19,TRBV5-1,-,-,TRBJ1-5,CASSLARSGGPYSNQPQHF,TGCGCCAGCAGCTTGGCCAGGTCGGGGGGTCCCTATAGCAATCAGCCCCAGCATTTT
16,TRBV4-1,TRBD2,-,TRBJ2-1,CASSQVAGGSYNEQFF,TGCGCCAGCAGCCAAGTCGCGGGGGGGTCGTACAATGAGCAGTTCTTC
14,TRBV25-1,-,-,TRBJ1-2,CASTARTQGGSYTF,TGTGCCAGCACCGCTCGGACTCAGGGAGGGAGCTACACCTTC
13,TRBV6-1,-,-,TRBJ1-4,CACDQGRGEKLFF,TGTGCCTGCGATCAGGGGAGGGGTGAAAAACTGTTTTTT
15,TRBV13,-,-,TRBJ2-7,CASGLEGGPGYEQYF,TGTGCCAGCGGGTTGGAGGGGGGGCCAGGCTACGAGCAGTACTTC
18,TRBV4-1,TRBD2,-,TRBJ2-1,CASSQEGPPAGGYHEQFF,TGCGCCAGCAGCCAAGAAGGCCCCCCAGCGGGAGGGTACCATGAGCAGTTCTTC
14,TRBV11-3,TRBD1,-,TRBJ1-1,CASSWDRENTEAFF,TGTGCCAGCAGCTGGGACAGGGAAAACACTGAAGCTTTCTTT
11,TRBV30,-,few,TRBJ2-1,CAWSGGAEQFF,TGTGCCTGGAGTGGTGGGGCTGAGCAGTTCTTC
17,TRBV5-1,TRBD2,-,TRBJ2-1,CASSLGASGGAGNEQFF,TGCGCCAGCAGCTTGGGGGCTAGCGGGGGGGCCGGGAATGAGCAGTTCTTC
15,TRBV18,TRBD1,-,TRBJ1-6,CASSPRQGANSPLHF,TGTGCCAGCTCACCGCGACAGGGAGCTAATTCACCCCTCCACTTT
14,TRBV6-5,TRBD2,-,TRBJ2-4,CASSPGLAGGDRYF,TGTGCCAGCAGCCCCGGACTAGCGGGGGGGGATCGGTACTTC
18,TRBV4-2,TRBD2,-,TRBJ2-3,CASSQERRLAGITDTQYF,TGTGCCAGCAGCCAAGAGAGACGGCTAGCGGGAATTACAGATACGCAGTATTTT
14,TRBV5-4,TRBD1,few,TRBJ1-1,CASSWGETGAEAFF,TGTGCCAGCAGCTGGGGGGAGACAGGGGCCGAAGCTTTCTTT
13,TRBV19,TRBD1,once,TRBJ1-5,CASSRQGDQPQHF,TGTGCCAGTAGTAGACAGGGCGATCAGCCCCAGCATTTT
15,TRBV9,-,-,TRBJ2-3,CASSVVGDPGDTQYF,TGTGCCAGCAGCGTAGTAGGGGATCCTGGAGATACGCAGTATTTT
16,TRBV5-1,-,-,TRBJ1-2,CASSFLNEGGVHGYTF,TGCGCCAGCAGCTTCCTTAACGAGGGGGGGGTGCATGGCTACACCTTC
16,TRBV6-1,TRBD1,-,TRBJ1-5,CASSGVGQGSNQPQHF,TGTGCCAGCAGTGGTGTGGGACAGGGCAGCAATCAGCCCCAGCATTTT
15,TRBV5-4,TRBD1,-,TRBJ2-1,CASSGDSLSYNEQFF,TGTGCCAGCAGCGGGGACAGCCTCTCCTACAATGAGCAGTTCTTC
15,TRBV11-2,TRBD2,-,TRBJ2-1,CASSLGLAAYNEQFF,TGTGCCAGCAGCCTGGGACTAGCGGCCTACAATGAGCAGTTCTTC
17,TRBV4-1,TRBD1,-,TRBJ1-1,CASSQARDRVLNTEAFF,TGCGCCAGCAGCCAAGCCCGGGACAGGGTTCTGAACACTGAAGCTTTCTTT
15,TRBV6-5,-,-,TRBJ1-2,CASSGGGGGAGGYTF,TGTGCCAGCAGTGGCGGGGGCGGTGGCGCGGGGGGCTACACCTTC
19,TRBV4-1,TRBD2,-,TRBJ2-1,CASSQVTQREESSYNEQFF,TGCGCCAGCAGCCAAGTTACCCAGCGGGAGGAAAGCTCCTACAATGAGCAGTTCTTC
13,TRBV10-3,-,-,TRBJ1-5,CARREDLNQPQHF,TGTGCCAGGAGGGAGGACCTCAATCAGCCCCAGCATTTT